This TCR beta chain was obtained from a study of T cell responses to AZD1222 COVID-19 vaccine. Study-wide results and limits: Across the whole spike, CD4 TCRs peaked at regions 160-218 and 743-854.

Sequencing was performed with immunoSEQ multiplex PCR; in TCRdb, only in-frame clones are kept and a portion is missing. The sample holds over 130,000 clones, more than 70% seen once. Trimming took 5 bases from V and 6 from J; bases not matched to a gene: 12. This CDR3 region has 15 residues. Germline values: CDR1 MDHEN, CDR2 SYDVKM. Recipients boosted at about 4 weeks or about 12 weeks are pooled. This clone has just a few counts. Antigen specificity is unknown. This chain joins TRBV28 and TRBJ1-1; 7 nucleotides align to TRBD1. The source was peripheral blood, collected 28 days after the second AZD1222 dose. The clonotype originates from an adult who received the AZD1222 COVID-19 vaccine. This CDR3 is CASSAGGQLNPEAFF. CDR3 coding DNA: TGTGCCAGCAGTGCCGGGGGACAGCTTAACCCTGAAGCTTTCTTT.